These 24 T cell receptor beta chains were sequenced from one sample in a study of blood T cell repertoires in COVID-19. Sequencing used immunoSEQ multiplex PCR; TCRdb keeps in-frame clones, though not all of them. Of 150,000 to 200,000 clones detected, around 80% appear once; the ten largest clones hold about 8.3%. The sequenced sample consisted of peripheral blood. These receptors were collected from a man between 60 and 75 years old with acute or convalescent COVID-19.

The V gene is TRBV7-9, the J gene TRBJ2-7; 11 nucleotides align to TRBD2. The junction had 2 bases not matched to a gene; V was cut back by 4 bases and J by 6 bases. The CDR3 sequence is 13 residues long. Germline V gene lookup returns CDR1 SEHNR and CDR2 FQNEAQ (reference sequence). CDR3 residues: CASSSSGGFEQYF. As DNA, the CDR3 is TGTGCCAGCAGCTCTAGCGGGGGGTTCGAGCAGTACTTC.

This clone turned up a few times. This chain joins TRBV7-2 and TRBJ1-2; the match to TRBD1 covers 7 bases. V trimming: 2 bases; J trimming: 8 bases; junction bases outside the gene matches: 5. CDR3 size: 13 residues. CDR1 is SGHTA and CDR2 is FQGNSA in the germline V gene. CDR3 protein: CASSLPGQQGYTF. The CDR3 DNA reads as TGTGCCAGCAGCTTACCGGGACAGCAAGGCTACACCTTC.

The V gene is TRBV11-2, the J gene TRBJ2-1; possibly TRBD2 for D (6 bases). With 4 bases removed from V and 2 bases from J, the gap between germline ends came to 12 bases. The germline gives CDR1 SGHAT, CDR2 FQNNGV. The CDR3 runs 15 residues. CDR3 residues: CASSSGATTYNEQFF. CDR3 in DNA: TGTGCCAGCAGCTCGGGAGCGACAACCTACAATGAGCAGTTCTTC.

CDR3 residues: CASSHQTSGHEQFF. The CDR3 DNA reads TGTGCCAGCAGCCACCAAACTAGCGGCCATGAGCAGTTCTTC. The chain employs TRBV3-1 (or the pseudogene TRBV3-2) and TRBJ2-1; 8 bases agree with TRBD2. Trimming cost V 3 bases and J 8 bases; bases outside gene matches: 6. The CDR3 contains 14 residues. CDR1 and CDR2 (germline): LGHDT, YNNKEL (reference sequence).

In its sample, this clone was seen a few times. The J gene is TRBJ1-4, the V gene TRBV3-1 (or the pseudogene TRBV3-2); 8 positions agree with TRBD1. J lost 7 bases, V lost 6 bases, and 10 bases had no gene match. This CDR3 has 15 amino acids. CDR1 LGHDT and CDR2 YNNKEL come from the germline V gene (reference sequence). The CDR3 DNA reads TGTGCCAGCAGTTCAAACAGGGGGTTAAGTGAAAAACTGTTTTTT. Protein product: CASSSNRGLSEKLFF.

The chain couples TRBV7-2 to TRBJ1-1, with D possibly matching TRBD1 (5 bases). V shed 1 base and J shed 4 bases, with 10 bases lying between them. The CDR3 extends over 14 amino acids. Germline-derived CDR1 and CDR2 are SGHTA and FQGNSA. CDR3 DNA: TGTGCCAGCAGCTTAGAAACGGGGGTCACTGAAGCTTTCTTT. Residues: CASSLETGVTEAFF. Based on the CDR3 plus reference TRBV7-2 and TRBJ1-1, the full variable domain is GAGVSQSPSNKVTEKGKDVELRCDPISGHTALYWYRQSLGQGLEFLIYFQGNSAPDKSGLPSDRFSAERTGGSVSTLTIQRTQQEDSAVYLCASSLETGVTEAFFGQGTRLTVV.

The gene calls are TRBV5-4 and TRBJ1-3; the match to TRBD1 covers 8 bases. In germline, CDR1 is SGHNT, CDR2 YYREEE (reference sequence). V dropped 1 base and J dropped 3; count of bases not matched to a gene: 6. This CDR3 has 16 amino acids. The DNA of the CDR3 is TGTGCCAGCAGCTTGTGGGCAGGGGGCAATGGAAACACCATATATTTT. It is translated as CASSLWAGGNGNTIYF.

The gene calls are TRBV6-5 and TRBJ1-2; D is perhaps TRBD1 (5 bases). Germline V CDR1 and CDR2: MNHEY, SVGAGI. The CDR3 length is 15 residues. V was shortened by 4 bases and J by 4 bases, with 16 bases between the two germline ends. The CDR3 loop is CASSSTDGRVYGYTF. The CDR3 coding sequence is TGTGCCAGCAGTTCCACGGACGGCAGGGTCTATGGCTACACCTTC.

The chain links TRBV27 to TRBJ1-1, with no clear D. The germline gives CDR1 MNHEY, CDR2 SMNVEV (reference sequence). The CDR3 runs to 13 residues. With 6 bases removed from V and 1 base from J, the gap between germline ends came to 9 bases. The chain's CDR3 is CASRPSGNTEAFF. The CDR3 DNA sequence: TGTGCCAGCAGACCTTCAGGGAACACTGAAGCTTTCTTT.

The chain is built from TRBV7-8 and TRBJ1-2; no firm D call. Between the trimmed V and J ends, which lost 5 bases and 7 bases, there was a span of 23 bases. This CDR3 contains 16 residues. Germline V gene data show CDR1 as SGHVS and CDR2 as FQNEAQ. In nucleotides, the CDR3 is TGTGCCAGCAGCCAGATCTTCCGGGAGGTCACCCTTGGCTACACCTTC. The encoded protein is CASSQIFREVTLGYTF.

The chain recombines TRBV5-5 with TRBJ2-3; 8 positions agree with TRBD1. The V gene's germline CDR1 is SGHKS and CDR2 YYEKEE (reference sequence). The CDR3 loop spans 17 amino acids. V was pared by 4 bases and J by 4 bases, with 14 bases of the junction left unmatched. The CDR3 nucleotides read TGTGCCAGCAGCCCTCTGTATGTACAGGGGGTCCCAGATACGCAGTATTTT. Translated: CASSPLYVQGVPDTQYF.

The chain recombines TRBV3-1 (or the pseudogene TRBV3-2) with TRBJ1-6; a weak D match, TRBD1 (5 bases). The V gene's germline CDR1 is LGHDT and CDR2 YNNKEL (reference sequence). The CDR3 is 13 residues long. Trimming stripped 4 bases from V and 5 bases from J, with 6 bases between. CDR3 in DNA: TGTGCCAGCAGCCGGACAAATAATTCACCCCTCCACTTT. Translation gives CASSRTNNSPLHF.

This rearrangement joins TRBV24-1 to TRBJ1-2; D is ambiguous. V shed 5 bases and J shed 5 bases, with 17 bases lying between them. The CDR3 has 15 amino acids. Germline V gene data show CDR1 as KGHDR and CDR2 as SFDVKD. The CDR3 spells CATSGRTVSQYGYTF. Here the CDR3 DNA reads TGTGCCACCAGTGGTCGTACAGTGTCACAGTATGGCTACACCTTC.

This sequence joins TRBV3-1 (or the pseudogene TRBV3-2) and TRBJ1-2; TRBD1 might be the D (6 bases). The CDR3 totals 13 residues. The germline V and J ends were trimmed by 6 bases and 5 bases, with 13 bases remaining between them. Germline assignment: CDR1 LGHDT and CDR2 YNNKEL (reference sequence). In nucleotides, the CDR3 is TGTGCCAGCAGGAACGGACAGCTATATGGCTACACCTTC. Amino acid sequence: CASRNGQLYGYTF.

The V call is TRBV11-1, the J call TRBJ2-7; 8 bases agree with TRBD1. With V trimmed by 5 bases and J by 1 base, 4 bases remained unmatched. CDR3 length equals 14 residues. Per germline, CDR1 SGHAT and CDR2 FQDESV (reference sequence). CDR3 bases: TGTGCCAGCAGCGCCCGACAGGGGTCCTACGAGCAGTACTTC. Translating gives CASSARQGSYEQYF. Combining the CDR3 with reference TRBV11-1 and TRBJ2-7 gives the whole variable domain EAEVAQSPRYKITEKSQAVAFWCDPISGHATLYWYRQILGQGPELLVQFQDESVVDDSQLPKDRFSAERLKGVDSTLKIQPAELGDSAMYLCASSARQGSYEQYFGPGTRLTVT.

This chain joins TRBV4-3 and TRBJ1-2; a weak D match, TRBD1 (6 bases). The germline V and J ends were trimmed by 0 bases and 7 bases, with 9 bases remaining between them. Germline assignment: CDR1 LGHNA and CDR2 YSLEER. The CDR3 contains 13 residues. The CDR3 here is CASSQDWGLGYTF. The CDR3 nucleotides are TGCGCCAGCAGCCAAGATTGGGGGCTTGGCTACACCTTC.

This sequence joins TRBV5-1 and TRBJ1-1, with D perhaps TRBD1 (5 bases). V lost 0 bases and J 2 bases, leaving 8 bases between the germline ends. The CDR3 is 14 amino acids. CDR1 is SGHRS and CDR2 is YFSETQ in the germline V gene. Here the CDR3 reads CASSLGGTNTEAFF. The DNA of the CDR3 is TGCGCCAGCAGCTTGGGCGGGACTAACACTGAAGCTTTCTTT.

The V gene is TRBV29-1, the J gene TRBJ2-5, with D hard to call. CDR1 and CDR2 (germline): SQVTM, ANQGSEA. CDR3 size: 15 residues. The V and J ends lost 7 bases and 5 bases respectively, with 23 bases between them. This CDR3 reads CSASGAGWNEETQYF. CDR3 in DNA: TGCAGCGCCTCAGGCGCTGGGTGGAATGAGGAGACCCAGTACTTC.

This clone appeared once. The rearrangement joins TRBV5-1 to TRBJ1-4; weak D call: TRBD1 (5 bases). The V gene's germline CDR1 is SGHRS and CDR2 YFSETQ. The CDR3 has 15 amino acids. V was trimmed by 4 bases and J by 2 bases, leaving 12 bases between them. The CDR3: CASSVTQGTNEKLFF. In nucleotides, the CDR3 is TGCGCCAGCAGCGTGACCCAGGGTACTAATGAAAAACTGTTTTTT.

The chain is built from TRBV5-8 and TRBJ2-7; D is undetermined. Germline lookup yields CDR1 SGHTS and CDR2 YDEGEE. CDR3 length: 13 amino acids. The ends were cut back, 2 bases at V and 3 bases at J, with 9 bases in the middle. The CDR3 loop is CASSFRDNYEQYF. The CDR3 DNA reads TGTGCCAGCAGCTTTCGTGACAACTACGAGCAGTACTTC.

Many counts were recorded for this clone. The V and J genes are TRBV7-9 and TRBJ2-7, with TRBD2 as a possible D gene (6 bases). The CDR3 covers 13 residues. Germline V gene lookup returns CDR1 SEHNR and CDR2 FQNEAQ (reference sequence). Deletions cut 6 bases from V and 6 bases from J, with 15 bases between. Here the CDR3 reads CASRPPGGVEQYF. CDR3 nucleotide sequence: TGTGCCAGCAGGCCGCCCGGAGGGGTCGAGCAGTACTTC.

The J gene is TRBJ2-5, the V gene TRBV9; D unclear. Germline V CDR1 and CDR2: SGDLS, YYNGEE. The CDR3 covers 16 residues. V dropped 0 bases and J dropped 0 bases, with 12 bases sitting between them. This CDR3 reads CASSVAGDPYQETQYF. The DNA of the CDR3 is TGTGCCAGCAGCGTAGCTGGAGACCCGTACCAAGAGACCCAGTACTTC.

This clone was counted between two and nine times. The J gene is TRBJ1-2, the V gene TRBV19; D is unresolved. Germline assignment: CDR1 LNHDA and CDR2 SQIVND (reference sequence). The CDR3 sequence is 13 residues long. V lost 3 bases, J lost 7 bases, and 12 bases lay in between. CDR3 bases: TGTGCCAGTAGTATGAGAGGGTCTGGTGGCTACACCTTC. Its translation: CASSMRGSGGYTF. Supplemented by reference TRBV19 and TRBJ1-2, the full variable domain reads DGGITQSPKYLFRKEGQNVTLSCEQNLNHDAMYWYRQDPGQGLRLIYYSQIVNDFQKGDIAEGYSVSREKKESFPLTVTSAQKNPTAFYLCASSMRGSGGYTFGSGTRLTVV.

A remark on this clone: The same CDR3 can be traced to other DNA sequences in this sample. V is TRBV24-1 and J is TRBJ1-2; a possible D gene is TRBD1 (6 bases). Per germline, CDR1 KGHDR and CDR2 SFDVKD. V dropped 4 bases and J dropped 2 bases, with 10 bases sitting between them. This CDR3 is built from 14 residues. In DNA form, the CDR3 reads TGTGCCACCAGTGACGGACAGCTGAACTATGGCTACACCTTC. Translating gives CATSDGQLNYGYTF.